This TCR beta chain was captured in a study of response to subunit inactivated influenza vaccine. With respect to this clonotype: Its antigen is unidentified.

TCRdb re-derived calls from the RT-PCR reads in MiXCR, one entry per CDR3 protein. In the table there are around 490,000 distinct CDR3 sequences, under 9% of which are singletons. V dropped 5 bases and J dropped 4; count of bases not matched to a gene: 8. The germline CDR1 and CDR2 sequences are SGHVS and FQNEAQ. This CDR3 contains 15 residues. Overall study findings and caveats: It was suggested by the authors that few new T cells are recruited by each seasonal influenza vaccination.

The rearrangement joins TRBV7-8 to TRBJ1-5; 7 bases agree with TRBD1. The receptor was isolated from a man aged 50 to 75 who received an inactivated influenza vaccine. The input for sequencing was PBMCs from blood, taken about 24 months after vaccination. CDR3 bases: TGTGCCAGCAGCGAGAGTGCAGGGGGGAATCAGCCCCAGCATTTT. Translating gives CASSESAGGNQPQHF.